One T cell receptor (beta chain) is described in this entry. This record comes from a study of blood T cell repertoires in COVID-19. In the authors' methods: Reference gene primer amplification in the assay estimated nucleated cell counts. Assay: immunoSEQ multiplex PCR; the TCRdb copy retains only in-frame clones and omits some. V, J and clone size are those of that table, while D and trimming were read from the DNA. The sample carries roughly 260,000 clones, approximately 91% recorded once. The CDR3 sequence is 17 residues long. V lost 3 bases and J lost 7; bases outside the gene matches: 12. Per germline, CDR1 SGDLS and CDR2 YYNGEE.

The V call is TRBV9, the J call TRBJ1-4; TRBD1 matches 10 bases. The clonotype originates from a human donor in a cohort exposed to, infected with or recovered from COVID-19 (not recorded which). The donor label of this sample is uncertain. Sample: PBMCs or T cells enriched from blood (not recorded which). The CDR3 here is CASSAPGDRGEGEKLFF. The CDR3 DNA is TGTGCCAGCAGCGCCCCCGGGGACAGGGGAGAAGGTGAAAAACTGTTTTTT.